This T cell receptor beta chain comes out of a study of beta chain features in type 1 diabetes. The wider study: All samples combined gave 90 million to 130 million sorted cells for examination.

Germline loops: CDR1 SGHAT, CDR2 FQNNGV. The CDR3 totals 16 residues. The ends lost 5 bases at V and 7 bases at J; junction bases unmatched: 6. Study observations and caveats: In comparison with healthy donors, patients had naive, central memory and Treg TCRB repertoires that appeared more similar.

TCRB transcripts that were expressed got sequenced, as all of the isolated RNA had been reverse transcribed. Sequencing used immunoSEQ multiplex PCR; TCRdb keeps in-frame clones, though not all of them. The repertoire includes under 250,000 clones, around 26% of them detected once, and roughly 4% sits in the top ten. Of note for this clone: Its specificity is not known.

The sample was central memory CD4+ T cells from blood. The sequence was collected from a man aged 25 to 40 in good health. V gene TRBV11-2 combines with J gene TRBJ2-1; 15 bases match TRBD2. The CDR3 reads CASSPGLAGGLNEQFF. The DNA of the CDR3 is TGTGCCAGCAGCCCCGGACTAGCGGGAGGGTTGAATGAGCAGTTCTTC.